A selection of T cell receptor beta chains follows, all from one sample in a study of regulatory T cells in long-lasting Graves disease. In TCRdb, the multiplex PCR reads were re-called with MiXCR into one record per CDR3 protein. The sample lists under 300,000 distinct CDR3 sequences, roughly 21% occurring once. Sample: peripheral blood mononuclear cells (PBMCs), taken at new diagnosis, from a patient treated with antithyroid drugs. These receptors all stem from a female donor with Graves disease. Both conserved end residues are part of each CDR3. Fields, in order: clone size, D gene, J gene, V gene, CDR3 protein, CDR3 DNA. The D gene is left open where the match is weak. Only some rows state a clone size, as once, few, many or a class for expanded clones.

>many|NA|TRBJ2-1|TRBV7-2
CASSSSGINKQFF
TGTGCCAGCAGCTCGTCCGGGATAAACAAGCAGTTCTTC
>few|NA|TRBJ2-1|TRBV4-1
CASSQETSREQFF
TGCGCCAGCAGCCAAGAAACCTCAAGAGAGCAGTTCTTC
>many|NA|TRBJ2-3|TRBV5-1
CASSLTPGTGANTQYF
TGCGCCAGCAGCTTGACCCCCGGGACGGGAGCAAATACGCAGTATTTT
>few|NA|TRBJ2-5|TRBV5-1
CASSRQETQETQYF
TGCGCCAGCAGCAGACAGGAGACCCAAGAGACCCAGTACTTC
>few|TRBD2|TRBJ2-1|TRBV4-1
CASSQPKGLAGAVEQFF
TGCGCCAGCAGCCAACCTAAGGGACTAGCGGGAGCCGTGGAGCAGTTCTTC
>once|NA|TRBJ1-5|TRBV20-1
CSVGTVNNQPQHF
TGCAGTGTTGGAACAGTTAACAATCAGCCCCAGCATTTT
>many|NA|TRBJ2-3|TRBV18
CASSPNQRTDTQYF
TGTGCCAGCTCACCGAACCAGCGCACTGATACGCAGTATTTT
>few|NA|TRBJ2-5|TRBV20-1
CSARDLRTRGETQYF
TGCAGTGCTAGAGACCTCCGGACTCGGGGAGAGACCCAGTACTTC
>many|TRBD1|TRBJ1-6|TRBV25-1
CASSGSPGGATNSPLHF
TGTGCCAGCAGTGGTAGCCCAGGGGGCGCCACGAATTCACCCCTCCACTTT
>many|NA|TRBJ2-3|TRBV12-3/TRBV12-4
CASSWTTTSTDTQYF
TGTGCCAGCAGCTGGACTACCACTAGCACAGATACGCAGTATTTT
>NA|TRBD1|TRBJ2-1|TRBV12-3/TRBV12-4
CASLGPGQGRGDEQFF
TGTGCCAGCTTGGGGCCGGGACAGGGCCGTGGTGATGAGCAGTTCTTC
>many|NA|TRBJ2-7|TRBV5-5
CASSLGYGPYEQYF
TGTGCCAGCAGCTTGGGGTACGGTCCCTACGAGCAGTACTTC
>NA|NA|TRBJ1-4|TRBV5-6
CASSLDATNEKLFF
TGTGCCAGCAGCCTGGATGCAACTAATGAAAAACTGTTTTTT
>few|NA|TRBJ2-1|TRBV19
CASSFTAGQNEQFF
TGTGCCAGTAGTTTCACGGCAGGGCAAAATGAGCAGTTCTTC
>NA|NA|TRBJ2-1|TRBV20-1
CSASRSGEQFF
TGCAGTGCTAGTCGCTCCGGTGAGCAGTTCTTC
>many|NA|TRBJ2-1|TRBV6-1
CASSNHGGYNEQFF
TGTGCCAGCAGTAATCACGGGGGATACAATGAGCAGTTCTTC
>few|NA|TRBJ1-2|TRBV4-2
CASSQEVGAGQYGYTF
TGTGCCAGCAGCCAAGAAGTTGGAGCGGGCCAATATGGCTACACCTTC
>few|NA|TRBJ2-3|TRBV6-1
CASSDGRNLPTDTQYF
TGTGCCAGCAGTGATGGCAGAAACTTACCCACAGATACGCAGTATTTT
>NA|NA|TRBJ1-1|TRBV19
CASSIFGGANTEAFF
TGTGCCAGTAGTATCTTCGGGGGCGCGAACACTGAAGCTTTCTTT